One sample yielded the 25 T cell receptor beta chains listed below, sequenced in a study of metastatic and nonmetastatic thyroid tumors. Every patient underwent thyroid surgery untreated. With MiXCR, TCRdb reprocessed the PCR reads. The table includes 3,500 to 5,000 clones, roughly a third detected once. Material for sequencing was adjacent normal tissue. Receptor source: a female donor with papillary thyroid cancer or a benign thyroid nodule (not recorded which). Some clones in this sample may be carry-over from other donors' samples.

By frequency in the sample, this clone is medium-sized. The chain couples TRBV5-1 to TRBJ2-1; D possibly uses TRBD1 or TRBD2 (5 bases each). The CDR3 sequence is 16 residues long. V was pared by 0 bases and J by 0 bases, with 10 bases between. CDR1 and CDR2 from the germline V gene are SGHRS and YFSETQ. The CDR3 region is CASSLGGTSSYNEQFF. CDR3 nucleotide sequence: TGCGCCAGCAGCTTGGGAGGGACCAGCTCCTACAATGAGCAGTTCTTC.

In DNA form, the CDR3 reads TGTGCCAGCAGCCACCGGGACAGGGTGGATGAGCAGTTCTTC. This gives the protein CASSHRDRVDEQFF. J is TRBJ2-1 and V is TRBV7-9, with 9 nucleotides matching TRBD1. Germline loops: CDR1 SEHNR, CDR2 FQNEAQ (reference sequence). This CDR3 spans 14 amino acids. The V segment lost 5 bases and the J segment 8 bases; nucleotides outside the gene matches: 7.

This clone has just a few counts. The CDR3, as DNA: TGTGCCAGCAGCTTCGGGACAGGGTTACAAGAGCAGTACTTC. It translates to CASSFGTGLQEQYF. This chain connects TRBV11-1 to TRBJ2-7; TRBD1 aligns across 9 bases. The CDR3 covers 14 residues. Germline-derived CDR1 and CDR2 are SGHAT and FQDESV (reference sequence). V lost 3 bases, J lost 7 bases, and 7 bases stayed unmatched.

J is TRBJ2-2 and V is TRBV11-2; the D is unclear. The germline V gene encodes CDR1 SGHAT and CDR2 FQNNGV. V gave up 6 bases and J gave up 6 bases, with 8 bases separating them. This CDR3 contains 12 residues. In DNA form, the CDR3 reads TGTGCCAGCAGACGGGTATCCGGGGAGCTGTTTTTT. This encodes CASRRVSGELFF. The entire variable domain, with the rest obtained from reference TRBV11-2 and TRBJ2-2, is as follows: EAGVAQSPRYKIIEKRQSVAFWCNPISGHATLYWYQQILGQGPKLLIQFQNNGVVDDSQLPKDRFSAERLKGVDSTLKIQPAKLEDSAVYLCASRRVSGELFFGEGSRLTVL.

This sequence joins TRBV12-3 or TRBV12-4 and TRBJ2-7, with D perhaps TRBD1 or TRBD2 (5 bases each). The V end lost 6 bases, the J end lost 0 bases, and 18 bases lay between the germline ends. The length of the CDR3 is 16 residues. This CDR3 is CASRPGTAFFSYEQYF. CDR3 nucleotides: TGTGCCAGCAGACCTGGGACCGCCTTCTTCTCCTACGAGCAGTACTTC.

The sample holds a few counts of this clone. The chain couples TRBV20-1 to TRBJ2-2; D unresolved. Germline V gene lookup returns CDR1 DFQATT and CDR2 SNEGSKA (reference sequence). The CDR3 length is 14 residues. Trimming left V 0 bases short and J 7 bases short, with 12 bases between. CDR3 sequence (DNA): TGCAGTGCTAGAGATAAGACAAAGGGCGGGGAGCTGTTTTTT. It encodes CSARDKTKGGELFF.

The sample holds one count of this clone. This chain links TRBV30 with TRBJ1-2, with 10 bases fitting TRBD1. Per the germline V gene, CDR1 is GTSNPN and CDR2 is SVGIG (reference sequence). The CDR3 loop spans 17 amino acids. J was trimmed by 5 bases and V by 5 bases; bases with no gene match: 17. Here the CDR3 DNA reads TGTGCCTGGGATCTTTTCGGGCGGACAGGGGGATTTTATGGCTACACCTTC. This encodes CAWDLFGRTGGFYGYTF.

This clone is categorized as large (0.1 to 1%). The chain combines TRBV6-1 with TRBJ1-6; D gene uncertain. Germline V gives CDR1 MNHNS, CDR2 SASEGT. The CDR3 totals 13 residues. The germline V and J ends were trimmed by 6 bases and 14 bases, with 17 bases remaining between them. The CDR3 DNA reads TGTGCCAGCAGCCCGACCTCTAAAGGAACCCTCCACTTT. It encodes CASSPTSKGTLHF.

This clone has more than one count but fewer than ten. The rearrangement uses TRBV6-2 or TRBV6-3 and TRBJ1-5, with D possibly TRBD1 on 6 matching bases. The germline V gene encodes CDR1 MNHEY and CDR2 SVGEGT. V shed 4 bases and J shed 4 bases, with 20 bases lying between them. This CDR3 region has 17 residues. The CDR3 loop is CASSSPGGGSGNQPQHF. Written as DNA, the CDR3 is TGTGCCAGCAGTTCTCCGGGGGGCGGGAGCGGTAATCAGCCCCAGCATTTT.

The V gene is TRBV28, the J gene TRBJ2-7; 14 positions agree with TRBD2. Trimming removed 4 bases from V and 6 bases from J; junction bases left unmatched: 20. The V gene's germline CDR1 is MDHEN and CDR2 SYDVKM. CDR3 size: 20 residues. The DNA for the CDR3 is TGTGCCAGCAGTTCACGGGACAGGGTCGGGACTAGCGGGAGTCCTTCCGAGCAGTACTTC. Amino acids: CASSSRDRVGTSGSPSEQYF. The whole variable domain, remainder taken from reference TRBV28 and TRBJ2-7, is DVKVTQSSRYLVKRTGEKVFLECVQDMDHENMFWYRQDPGLGLRLIYFSYDVKMKEKGDIPEGYSVSREKKERFSLILESASTNQTSMYLCASSSRDRVGTSGSPSEQYFGPGTRLTVT.

This clone was detected only a few times. The CDR3: CASSVRDLPISYEQYF. The CDR3 DNA reads as TGTGCCAGCAGTGTTAGGGACCTACCGATCTCCTACGAGCAGTACTTC. The chain is built from TRBV6-1 and TRBJ2-7; tentatively, D is TRBD1 or TRBD2 (5 bases each). Germline CDR1 MNHNS, CDR2 SASEGT. Trimming removed 4 bases from V and 0 bases from J, with 16 bases in between. The length of the CDR3 is 16 residues.

For this clone: A read error may account for a junction end that differs from germline. The CDR3 DNA reads TGCGCCGGCAGCCAATTCGGCTGGACGAACACCGTGGAGCTGTTTTTT. Translating it yields CAGSQFGWTNTVELFF. The chain combines TRBV4-1 with TRBJ2-2; D is unresolved. The CDR3 runs to 16 residues. From germline, CDR1 is MGHRA and CDR2 YSYEKL.

This clone showed up just a few times. The chain carries TRBV2 and TRBJ2-5, with D hard to call. The germline V gene encodes CDR1 SNHLY and CDR2 FYNNEI. Between the trimmed V and J ends, which lost 3 bases and 3 bases, there was a span of 8 bases. The CDR3 extends over 13 amino acids. The CDR3: CASSDVDKETQYF. As DNA, the CDR3 is TGTGCCAGCAGTGACGTGGATAAAGAGACCCAGTACTTC.

CDR3 nucleotides: TGTGCCAGCAGCTCAGGGGGGCGTAACTCGCAGGGGAGGAACGAGCAGTACTTC. Protein: CASSSGGRNSQGRNEQYF. This chain links TRBV11-2 with TRBJ2-7, with D possibly TRBD1 on 7 matching bases. The CDR3 contains 18 residues. Trimming removed 4 bases from V and 5 bases from J, with 27 bases in between. Germline V gives CDR1 SGHAT, CDR2 FQNNGV.

This clone was observed once. This chain connects TRBV5-1 to TRBJ1-1; TRBD1 is a possible D gene (5 bases). The length of the CDR3 is 14 residues. Germline V CDR1 and CDR2: SGHRS, YFSETQ. V shed 6 bases and J shed 1 base, with 13 bases lying between them. In DNA, the CDR3 is TGCGCCAGCACGAGGGGACGACCGAACACTGAAGCTTTCTTT. Protein: CASTRGRPNTEAFF. The entire variable domain, with the rest obtained from reference TRBV5-1 and TRBJ1-1, is as follows: KAGVTQTPRYLIKTRGQQVTLSCSPISGHRSVSWYQQTPGQGLQFLFEYFSETQRNKGNFPGRFSGRQFSNSRSEMNVSTLELGDSALYLCASTRGRPNTEAFFGQGTRLTVV.

The chain couples TRBV20-1 to TRBJ2-7, with 11 bases identical to TRBD2. The V gene's germline CDR1 is DFQATT and CDR2 SNEGSKA (reference sequence). V gave up 6 bases and J gave up 3 bases; unmatched junction bases: 10. The CDR3 extends over 15 amino acids. The CDR3 sequence is CSAEIAGGGDYEQYF. The CDR3 region has the DNA TGCAGTGCCGAAATAGCGGGAGGGGGGGACTACGAGCAGTACTTC.

The genes are TRBV27 and TRBJ2-7; D not certain. The CDR3 is 14 residues long. V lost 5 bases, J lost 2 bases, and 13 bases lay in between. CDR1 is MNHEY, CDR2 SMNVEV, per germline (reference sequence). The CDR3 DNA follows: TGTGCCAGCAGTCCTGGTAGTATACCCTACGAGCAGTACTTC. Its protein is CASSPGSIPYEQYF.

This clone appeared a few times. The rearrangement links TRBV6-1 to TRBJ2-2; D remains ambiguous. This CDR3 comprises 14 residues. The germline CDR1 and CDR2 sequences are MNHNS and SASEGT. Trimming stripped 5 bases from V and 5 bases from J, with 12 bases between. The DNA of the CDR3 is TGTGCCAGCAGTTCTAACGACATTACCGGGGAGCTGTTTTTT. It specifies CASSSNDITGELFF.

This clone has more than one count but fewer than ten. The gene calls are TRBV28 and TRBJ2-7; TRBD1 matches 11 bases. The CDR3 has 15 residues. Trimming at V came to 10 bases and at J to 0 bases, leaving 8 bases not matched to a gene. Germline V gives CDR1 MDHEN, CDR2 SYDVKM. CDR3 region: CATSSGTGGSYEQYF. The DNA for the CDR3 is TGTGCCACCTCTTCCGGGACAGGGGGCTCCTACGAGCAGTACTTC. The entire variable domain, with the rest obtained from reference TRBV28 and TRBJ2-7, is as follows: DVKVTQSSRYLVKRTGEKVFLECVQDMDHENMFWYRQDPGLGLRLIYFSYDVKMKEKGDIPEGYSVSREKKERFSLILESASTNQTSMYLCATSSGTGGSYEQYFGPGTRLTVT.

This clone was seen ten or more times. The chain employs TRBV28 and TRBJ1-1, with 8 bases aligning to TRBD1. The ends lost 5 bases at V and 4 bases at J; junction bases unmatched: 6. The CDR3 has 14 residues. Looked up from germline, CDR1 is MDHEN and CDR2 is SYDVKM. In nucleotides, the CDR3 is TGTGCCAGCAGTGAGACAGGGGAGGGCACTGAAGCTTTCTTT. Protein product: CASSETGEGTEAFF.

By share, this clone ranks as medium-sized. The rearrangement joins TRBV20-1 to TRBJ1-1; D not certain. The germline V and J ends were trimmed by 2 bases and 3 bases, with 10 bases remaining between them. The CDR3 is made up of 13 amino acids. Germline V CDR1 and CDR2: DFQATT, SNEGSKA (reference sequence). This chain's CDR3 is CSARHNRHTEAFF. DNA of the CDR3: TGCAGTGCTAGACACAACAGACACACTGAAGCTTTCTTT.

This chain connects TRBV20-1 to TRBJ1-5; the match to TRBD1 covers 11 bases. CDR3 size: 15 residues. CDR1 DFQATT and CDR2 SNEGSKA come from the germline V gene (reference sequence). The J segment lost 3 bases and the V segment lost 6 bases, leaving 7 bases of the junction unmatched. The CDR3 DNA reads TGCAGTGCCAACGCCGGACAGGGGGCCAATCAGCCCCAGCATTTT. This gives the protein CSANAGQGANQPQHF.

The chain carries TRBV5-1 and TRBJ2-3, with D uncertain. Per the germline V gene, CDR1 is SGHRS and CDR2 is YFSETQ. The length of the CDR3 is 14 residues. The V and J ends lost 0 bases and 2 bases respectively, with 7 bases between them. The CDR3 loop is CASSLGQITDTQYF. The CDR3 nucleotides read TGCGCCAGCAGCTTGGGTCAAATCACAGATACGCAGTATTTT.

The rearrangement uses TRBV19 and TRBJ1-2; 8 nucleotides match TRBD1. Germline CDR1 LNHDA, CDR2 SQIVND (reference sequence). The CDR3 totals 13 residues. V was pared by 7 bases and J by 8 bases, with 9 bases of the junction left unmatched. CDR3 sequence reads: CASTRTGMRGYTF. The CDR3 coding sequence is TGTGCCAGTACGAGGACAGGGATGAGGGGCTACACCTTC.

This chain joins TRBV6-1 and TRBJ1-5; D might be TRBD1 (5 bases). Trimming stripped 6 bases from V and 7 bases from J, with 16 bases between. Germline V gene lookup returns CDR1 MNHNS and CDR2 SASEGT. CDR3 length: 14 amino acids. In DNA, the CDR3 is TGTGCCAGCAGCGACACAGGCGTCCCCCAGCCCCAGCATTTT. This gives the protein CASSDTGVPQPQHF.